The 29 T cell receptor beta chains below come from one sample, sequenced in a study of Ad26.COV2.S vaccination and SARS-CoV-2 variants. The data were produced by immunoSEQ multiplex PCR, yet TCRdb's version contains in-frame clones alone and is incomplete. This table has hundreds of thousands of clones, 87% appearing once. Regarding treatment: some 20 received Ad26.COV2.S at low or high dose, single or two shots; roughly 5 received placebo; per-sample allocation not given. The investigators took samples on day 63 after the first vaccine or placebo injection. The starting material was peripheral blood, obtained in a trial of Ad26.COV2.S vaccine versus placebo. Source of these receptors: a person aged 18-65 years who received the Ad26.COV2.S COVID-19 vaccine or a placebo.

This clone has just a few counts. This chain connects TRBV6-1 to TRBJ1-5, with D unclear. From germline, CDR1 is MNHNS and CDR2 SASEGT. The V gene lost 2 bases and the J gene lost 0 bases, with 11 bases spanning the gap. This CDR3 has 16 amino acids. CDR3 sequence reads: CASSEMVSYSNQPQHF. CDR3 DNA sequence: TGTGCCAGCAGTGAAATGGTCTCCTATAGCAATCAGCCCCAGCATTTT.

J is TRBJ1-6 and V is TRBV6-2 or TRBV6-3; D gene unclear. The CDR3 totals 15 residues. The V gene's germline CDR1 is MNHEY and CDR2 SVGEGT. V dropped 4 bases and J dropped 2 bases, with 9 bases sitting between them. The CDR3 reads CASSSGGPYNSPLHF. CDR3 in DNA: TGTGCCAGCAGTTCTGGAGGACCCTATAATTCACCCCTCCACTTT.

This chain joins TRBV28 and TRBJ1-2; 9 nucleotides match TRBD1. The V gene's germline CDR1 is MDHEN and CDR2 SYDVKM. This CDR3 spans 14 amino acids. Trimming cost V 3 bases and J 8 bases; bases outside gene matches: 7. This chain's CDR3 is CASSFAGQGKGYTF. CDR3 nucleotide sequence: TGTGCCAGCAGTTTTGCGGGACAGGGTAAGGGCTACACCTTC.

The V gene is TRBV30, the J gene TRBJ1-2, with D maybe TRBD1 (5 bases). The CDR3 is made up of 14 amino acids. Per the germline V gene, CDR1 is GTSNPN and CDR2 is SVGIG (reference sequence). V was clipped by 0 bases and J by 4 bases, with 12 bases between them. In DNA form, the CDR3 reads TGTGCCTGGAGTGTTGGGGGTACTGTCTATGGCTACACCTTC. The encoded protein is CAWSVGGTVYGYTF.

The V and J genes are TRBV30 and TRBJ2-5; 14 nucleotides agree with TRBD2. V was pared by 1 base and J by 2 bases, with 6 bases of the junction left unmatched. From germline, CDR1 is GTSNPN and CDR2 SVGIG (reference sequence). This CDR3 is built from 17 residues. CDR3 coding DNA: TGTGCCTGGAGTGCGGGACTAGCGGGGGATTTACAAGAGACCCAGTACTTC. Translation gives CAWSAGLAGDLQETQYF.

This clone occurred a few times. Different DNA sequences within this sample yield the same CDR3. V gene TRBV12-5 combines with J gene TRBJ1-6; D gene unclear. Germline CDR1 LGHNT, CDR2 FRNRAP. The CDR3 consists of 15 residues. The V and J ends lost 1 base and 0 bases respectively, with 4 bases between them. CDR3 region: CASGLASSYNSPLHF. CDR3 nucleotides: TGTGCTAGTGGTTTGGCCAGCTCCTATAATTCACCCCTCCACTTT.

V gene TRBV5-1 combines with J gene TRBJ2-1, with TRBD1 matching over 9 bases. This CDR3 spans 15 amino acids. Germline V gene lookup returns CDR1 SGHRS and CDR2 YFSETQ. The trim removed 4 bases at V and 4 bases at J, leaving 6 bases unmatched. The CDR3 is CASSAAGQGYNEQFF. The DNA for the CDR3 is TGCGCCAGCAGCGCCGCGGGACAGGGATACAATGAGCAGTTCTTC.

The rearrangement joins TRBV11-2 to TRBJ2-3, with 8 positions matching TRBD2. V trimming: 2 bases; J trimming: 6 bases; junction bases outside the gene matches: 10. The CDR3 sequence is 16 residues long. CDR1 and CDR2 (germline): SGHAT, FQNNGV. The DNA of the CDR3 is TGTGCCAGCAGCTTATTACACGGGACTAGTGACGATACGCAGTATTTT. This codes for CASSLLHGTSDDTQYF.

The chain recombines TRBV11-3 with TRBJ2-3; D unresolved. The CDR3 contains 14 residues. Deletions cut 1 base from V and 4 bases from J, with 9 bases between. Germline V lookup: CDR1 SGHNT, CDR2 YENEEA. CDR3 sequence reads: CASSLGEWPDTQYF. The DNA for the CDR3 is TGTGCCAGCAGCTTAGGGGAATGGCCAGATACGCAGTATTTT.

The V gene is TRBV6-5, the J gene TRBJ2-1, with no clear D. V was trimmed by 2 bases and J by 7 bases, leaving 6 bases between them. The CDR3 contains 12 residues. Germline V gene sequence: CDR1 MNHEY, CDR2 SVGAGI. DNA of the CDR3: TGTGCCAGCAGTTACAACGGGAATGAGCAGTTCTTC. Its translation is CASSYNGNEQFF.

The CDR3 protein is CASSLGVGDQETQYF. The DNA of the CDR3 is TGTGCCAGCAGCTTGGGAGTCGGCGACCAAGAGACCCAGTACTTC. The chain has TRBV5-4 and TRBJ2-5; D is unclear. This CDR3 spans 15 amino acids. Germline CDR1 reads SGHNT; CDR2 reads YYREEE (reference sequence). V lost 0 bases to trimming and J lost 0 bases, with 9 bases between them.

V gene TRBV20-1 combines with J gene TRBJ1-1; D ambiguous. Trimming cost V 4 bases and J 1 base, with 4 bases left between them. CDR1 is DFQATT and CDR2 is SNEGSKA in the germline V gene (reference sequence). The CDR3 length is 11 residues. CDR3 loop: CSAKGNTEAFF. As DNA, the CDR3 is TGCAGTGCTAAAGGGAACACTGAAGCTTTCTTT.

This clone was observed once. This chain connects TRBV27 to TRBJ2-7; 10 bases align to TRBD1. The CDR3 contains 16 residues. Germline V CDR1 and CDR2: MNHEY, SMNVEV (reference sequence). V was clipped by 4 bases and J by 4 bases; unmatched bases: 10. The CDR3 region has the DNA TGTGCCAGCAGTTACGATTTAGGGACAGGGGCTTACGAGCAGTACTTC. Amino acids: CASSYDLGTGAYEQYF.

This sequence joins TRBV6-5 and TRBJ2-3, with TRBD2 matching over 12 bases. The J segment lost 3 bases and the V segment lost 6 bases, leaving 4 bases of the junction unmatched. The CDR3 sequence is 15 residues long. The germline V gene has CDR1 MNHEY and CDR2 SVGAGI. CDR3 sequence (DNA): TGTGCCAGCAGGCTAGCGGGGGGGCCAACAGATACGCAGTATTTT. It translates to CASRLAGGPTDTQYF.

The genes are TRBV9 and TRBJ2-5; the match to TRBD1 covers 10 bases. The CDR3 extends over 15 amino acids. Per the germline V gene, CDR1 is SGDLS and CDR2 is YYNGEE. V shed 4 bases and J 2 bases; nucleotides not matched to a gene: 5. CDR3 sequence: CASSPRTGGQETQYF. The CDR3 nucleotides read TGTGCCAGCAGCCCCCGGACAGGGGGTCAAGAGACCCAGTACTTC.

The genes are TRBV4-2 and TRBJ1-5; D is possibly TRBD1 (5 bases). The V gene's germline CDR1 is LGHNA and CDR2 YNFKEQ. CDR3 length equals 15 residues. The ends were cut back, 0 bases at V and 3 bases at J, with 9 bases in the middle. This CDR3 is CASSQDRGTNQPQHF. The DNA of the CDR3 is TGTGCCAGCAGCCAAGATCGGGGGACCAATCAGCCCCAGCATTTT.

The chain couples TRBV5-5 to TRBJ1-6; D unclear. Trimming removed 0 bases from V and 6 bases from J, with 10 bases in between. This CDR3 is built from 15 residues. Germline CDR1 is SGHKS and CDR2 is YYEKEE (reference sequence). The CDR3 here is CASSLGETLNSPLHF. CDR3 DNA: TGTGCCAGCAGCTTGGGAGAGACACTTAATTCACCCCTCCACTTT.

The J gene is TRBJ2-7, the V gene TRBV19; TRBD1 is a possible D gene (5 bases). Germline V gives CDR1 LNHDA, CDR2 SQIVND (reference sequence). V gave up 7 bases and J gave up 0 bases, with 13 bases separating them. The CDR3 spans 14 residues. The DNA of the CDR3 is TGTGCCAGTACCCTTACAGGTGCCTCCTACGAGCAGTACTTC. This codes for CASTLTGASYEQYF. Supplemented by reference TRBV19 and TRBJ2-7, the full variable domain reads DGGITQSPKYLFRKEGQNVTLSCEQNLNHDAMYWYRQDPGQGLRLIYYSQIVNDFQKGDIAEGYSVSREKKESFPLTVTSAQKNPTAFYLCASTLTGASYEQYFGPGTRLTVT.

Here the CDR3 DNA reads TGTGCCAGCAGCGTAGATGAGGGTCGCTTCGTCGAGCAGTACTTC. It translates to CASSVDEGRFVEQYF. The chain carries TRBV9 and TRBJ2-7; a weak D match, TRBD2 (5 bases). The CDR3 totals 15 residues. Germline V lookup: CDR1 SGDLS, CDR2 YYNGEE. Trimming removed 0 bases from V and 6 bases from J, with 16 bases in between.

This clone was seen once. The rearrangement uses TRBV7-2 and TRBJ2-7; D is uncertain. The CDR3 sequence is 13 residues long. Germline V gene sequence: CDR1 SGHTA, CDR2 FQGNSA. The V end lost 5 bases, the J end lost 5 bases, and 13 bases lay between the germline ends. This chain's CDR3 is CASSPRWLNEQYF. CDR3 DNA sequence: TGTGCCAGCAGCCCGCGGTGGCTGAACGAGCAGTACTTC.

V usage is TRBV30 and J usage is TRBJ1-5, with TRBD1 identical over 9 bases. Germline loops: CDR1 GTSNPN, CDR2 SVGIG (reference sequence). Germline trimming cut 5 bases from V and 6 bases from J; bases unmatched to any gene: 8. The CDR3 loop spans 14 amino acids. CDR3 residues: CAWGTGTSGQPQHF. CDR3 in DNA: TGTGCCTGGGGGACAGGGACCAGCGGTCAGCCCCAGCATTTT.

This clone was seen a single time. This rearrangement joins TRBV12-3 or TRBV12-4 to TRBJ1-2; D is unresolved. The CDR3 extends over 13 amino acids. The ends were cut back, 6 bases at V and 1 base at J, with 9 bases in the middle. CDR3 loop: CASSPDFNYGYTF. The CDR3 DNA reads TGTGCCAGCAGCCCGGATTTTAACTATGGCTACACCTTC.

V and J are TRBV12-3 or TRBV12-4 and TRBJ1-5, with D hard to call. The V gene lost 7 bases and the J gene lost 1 base, with 8 bases spanning the gap. This CDR3 spans 13 amino acids. CDR3 sequence: CASTDTSNQPQHF. In nucleotides, the CDR3 is TGTGCCAGCACCGATACGAGCAATCAGCCCCAGCATTTT.

The chain couples TRBV5-6 to TRBJ1-2; D unclear. V was trimmed by 0 bases and J by 7 bases, leaving 7 bases between them. Germline V gives CDR1 SGHDT, CDR2 YYEEEE. The CDR3 runs 12 residues. DNA of the CDR3: TGTGCCAGCAGCTTGGGGGCGGTTGGCTACACCTTC. Translation gives CASSLGAVGYTF.

This clone was observed once. V gene TRBV4-3 combines with J gene TRBJ1-2; possible D gene TRBD1, 5 bases. The CDR3 is 17 residues long. V was shortened by 0 bases and J by 6 bases, with 20 bases between the two germline ends. Germline lookup yields CDR1 LGHNA and CDR2 YSLEER. This chain's CDR3 is CASSQDYGKDRDNGYTF. CDR3 DNA: TGCGCCAGCAGCCAAGATTACGGGAAAGACAGAGACAATGGCTACACCTTC.

This clone was seen a single time. The CDR3 DNA reads TGTGCCAGCAGCCTCCGGGGATACGAGCAGTACTTC. Its translation is CASSLRGYEQYF. V and J are TRBV27 and TRBJ2-7; a possible D gene is TRBD2 (5 bases). In germline, CDR1 is MNHEY, CDR2 SMNVEV (reference sequence). Between the trimmed V and J ends, which lost 6 bases and 4 bases, there was a span of 10 bases. The CDR3 has 12 amino acids.

This sequence joins TRBV29-1 and TRBJ1-1, with D unresolved. CDR1 and CDR2 (germline): SQVTM, ANQGSEA. V gave up 0 bases and J gave up 0 bases, with 17 bases separating them. The CDR3 is 17 amino acids. CDR3 amino acids: CSVEDLNRAPVNTEAFF. The CDR3 nucleotides read TGCAGCGTTGAAGATCTAAATAGGGCGCCCGTGAACACTGAAGCTTTCTTT.

The chain links TRBV7-3 to TRBJ2-1; 7 bases agree with TRBD1. The J segment lost 4 bases and the V segment lost 2 bases, leaving 5 bases of the junction unmatched. The CDR3 runs 15 residues. The V gene's germline CDR1 is SGHTA and CDR2 FQGTGA. DNA of the CDR3: TGTGCCAGCAGCTTACGACAGGGCCTTTACAATGAGCAGTTCTTC. Protein sequence: CASSLRQGLYNEQFF.

The rearrangement uses TRBV30 and TRBJ2-3; D possibly matches TRBD1 or TRBD2 (6 bases each). The germline V gene encodes CDR1 GTSNPN and CDR2 SVGIG (reference sequence). Trimming removed 0 bases from V and 1 base from J, with 11 bases in between. The CDR3 totals 15 residues. The CDR3 bases are TGTGCCTGGAGTGTTTCTAGGGGGGGCACAGATACGCAGTATTTT. It translates to CAWSVSRGGTDTQYF.